The 17 T cell receptor beta chains presented below share a single source sample, sequenced in a study of T-cell memory formation after mild COVID-19. TCRdb re-derived calls from the 5' RACE reads in MiXCR, one entry per CDR3 protein. There are roughly 400,000 distinct CDR3 sequences in the sample; about a sixth occur only once, and about a fifth lies in the top ten. The sequenced sample consisted of PBMCs or a T cell subset sorted from them (not recorded which). These receptors were collected from a man younger than 30 who had mild COVID-19 (a few samples of this study predate the infection). Cell type and time point are not known.

V is TRBV7-9 and J is TRBJ2-7, with D maybe TRBD2 (5 bases). The CDR3 runs to 14 residues. The V end was cut by 1 base, the J end by 6 bases, with 13 bases between. CDR1 and CDR2 (germline): SEHNR, FQNEAQ (reference sequence). Written as DNA, the CDR3 is TGTGCCAGCAGCTTAGGGGGAGAGTTAGGCGAGCAGTACGTC. It yields the protein CASSLGGELGEQYV.

This clonotype was seen only a few times. The gene calls are TRBV7-8 and TRBJ2-6; D is ambiguous. The CDR3 sequence is 15 residues long. Trimming removed 1 base at V and 4 bases at J, with 8 bases between. Germline V gene lookup returns CDR1 SGHVS and CDR2 FQNEAQ. CDR3 in amino acids: CASSLGPAGANVLTF. In DNA form, the CDR3 reads TGTGCCAGCAGCTTAGGGCCTGCCGGGGCCAACGTCCTGACTTTC.

This rearrangement joins TRBV5-4 to TRBJ1-1, with D perhaps TRBD1 (5 bases). Trimming shortened V by 2 bases and J by 4 bases, and 12 bases separated the two germline ends. The germline gives CDR1 SGHNT, CDR2 YYREEE (reference sequence). This CDR3 has 14 residues. In DNA, the CDR3 is TGTGCCAGCAGCTTCCCGGGGCGCGCCACTGAAGCTTTCTTT. It encodes CASSFPGRATEAFF.

The chain has TRBV4-3 and TRBJ1-1, with D possibly matching TRBD1 (6 bases). Germline assignment: CDR1 LGHNA and CDR2 YSLEER. The CDR3 has 14 residues. The ends were cut back, 4 bases at V and 6 bases at J, with 15 bases in the middle. In nucleotides, the CDR3 is TGCGCCAGCAGCCGAGTCTGGGGGGCACCTGAAGCTTTCTTT. Translation: CASSRVWGAPEAFF.

The chain links TRBV11-3 to TRBJ2-3, with D perhaps TRBD1 or TRBD2 (5 bases each). The ends were cut back, 5 bases at V and 0 bases at J, with 9 bases in the middle. The CDR3 extends over 14 amino acids. Germline V gene lookup returns CDR1 SGHNT and CDR2 YENEEA. The CDR3 DNA reads TGTGCCAGCAGCGAGGGGTCTAGCACAGATACGCAGTATTTT. Amino acid sequence: CASSEGSSTDTQYF.

This clonotype occurred a few times. The CDR3 DNA reads TGCGCCAGCAGCTTGGGGTGGGGCCAGATTAACACTGAAGCTTTCTTT. This codes for CASSLGWGQINTEAFF. The chain employs TRBV5-1 and TRBJ1-1; a possible D gene is TRBD1 (5 bases). The CDR3 totals 16 residues. Trimming pared 0 bases from V and 2 bases from J, leaving 14 bases between. Germline V lookup: CDR1 SGHRS, CDR2 YFSETQ.

This clonotype was detected ten times or more. J is TRBJ2-7 and V is TRBV4-1; D may be TRBD1 (5 bases). Germline V gene lookup returns CDR1 MGHRA and CDR2 YSYEKL. V was trimmed by 4 bases and J by 5 bases, leaving 12 bases between them. The CDR3 runs to 13 residues. CDR3 coding DNA: TGCGCCAGCAGCCCGAGCCAGGGTAACGAGCAGTACTTC. Its protein is CASSPSQGNEQYF.

This clonotype was recorded a few times. A read error may account for a junction end that differs from germline. The V gene is TRBV7-7, the J gene TRBJ1-1, with D unclear. Germline loops: CDR1 SSHAT, CDR2 FNYEAQ (reference sequence). There are 13 residues in the CDR3. CDR3 residues: CASSLDWDTEAFF. CDR3 sequence (DNA): TGTGCTAGCAGCTTAGACTGGGACACTGAAGCTTTCTTT.

The chain is built from TRBV5-1 and TRBJ2-7; 10 nucleotides line up with TRBD2. CDR1 is SGHRS, CDR2 YFSETQ, per germline. The CDR3 has 15 amino acids. The V and J ends lost 2 bases and 0 bases, in that order; junction bases with no gene match: 2. This CDR3 is CASSFGLADSYEQYV. The CDR3, as DNA: TGCGCCAGCAGCTTCGGACTAGCGGACTCCTACGAGCAGTACGTC.

The CDR3 nucleotides read TGTGCCAGCAGCTTCGGACATACCTACGAGCAGTACTTC. Protein: CASSFGHTYEQYF. The chain joins TRBV14 to TRBJ2-7; tentative D call: TRBD1 (5 bases). This CDR3 region has 13 residues. Germline CDR1 is SGHDN and CDR2 is FVKESK. Trimming pared 5 bases from V and 2 bases from J, leaving 10 bases between.

This clonotype was observed a few times. CDR3: CASSYPGSSGIQYF. The CDR3 DNA follows: TGTGCCAGCAGTTACCCCGGGAGTTCTGGCATTCAGTACTTC. V gene TRBV6-6 combines with J gene TRBJ2-4; tentative D call: TRBD2 (6 bases). CDR1 MNHNY and CDR2 SVGAGI come from the germline V gene (reference sequence). This CDR3 comprises 14 residues. The V end was cut by 2 bases, the J end by 9 bases, with 14 bases between.

This clonotype showed up many times. The chain couples TRBV4-2 to TRBJ1-3, with 8 bases that match TRBD1. Looked up from germline, CDR1 is LGHNA and CDR2 is YNFKEQ. This CDR3 has 16 amino acids. The V gene end was trimmed by 1 base and the J gene end by 0 bases; junction bases not matched to a gene: 2. This CDR3 reads CASSQGQGSSGNTIYF. The DNA of the CDR3 is TGTGCCAGCAGCCAAGGACAGGGGAGCTCTGGAAACACCATATATTTT.

This clonotype was counted at least ten times. The V and J genes are TRBV7-2 and TRBJ1-5; the D gene is possibly TRBD1 (6 bases). V was pared by 5 bases and J by 3 bases, with 14 bases between. There are 15 residues in the CDR3. The germline V gene encodes CDR1 SGHTA and CDR2 FQGNSA. The CDR3: CASSLTGTNNQPQHF. The CDR3 bases are TGTGCCAGCAGCCTCACCGGGACAAACAATCAGCCCCAGCATTTT.

This clonotype was counted between two and nine times. The V call is TRBV20-1, the J call TRBJ2-3, with D possibly TRBD2 on 6 matching bases. The CDR3 consists of 14 residues. Germline V gives CDR1 DFQATT, CDR2 SNEGSKA (reference sequence). V was shortened by 0 bases and J by 3 bases, with 10 bases between the two germline ends. CDR3 nucleotides: TGCAGTGCTAGAGATTGGGGGGATACAGATACGCAGTATTTT. This translates into CSARDWGDTDTQYF.

This clonotype was counted many times. V and J are TRBV7-2 and TRBJ2-2; D call uncertain. The CDR3 extends over 14 amino acids. Trimming removed 1 base at V and 1 base at J, with 4 bases between. Germline-derived CDR1 and CDR2 are SGHTA and FQGNSA. CDR3 sequence (DNA): TGTGCCAGCAGCTTAGTCAGGAACACCGGGGAGCTGTTTTTT. Translating it yields CASSLVRNTGELFF.

The V call is TRBV7-2, the J call TRBJ1-3; D ambiguous. Germline V lookup: CDR1 SGHTA, CDR2 FQGNSA. The CDR3 length is 18 residues. Trimming took 0 bases from V and 0 from J, leaving 15 bases between them. The CDR3, as DNA: TGTGCCAGCAGCTTAGCTGGCCCAACTGCCTCCTCTGGAAACACCATATATTTT. Its translation: CASSLAGPTASSGNTIYF.

The count of this clonotype is one. The V and J genes are TRBV12-3 or TRBV12-4 and TRBJ1-1; no definite D call. Trimming left V 4 bases short and J 10 bases short, with 16 bases between. The CDR3 contains 13 residues. The CDR3 sequence: CASSSPGLRAAFF. In DNA form, the CDR3 reads TGTGCCAGCAGTTCTCCGGGATTACGTGCAGCTTTCTTT.